This T cell receptor (beta chain) was obtained from a study of control samples from healthy donors and cancer patients. CDR1 and CDR2 (germline): SGHVS, FQNEAQ. V gave up 4 bases and J gave up 0 bases; unmatched junction bases: 16. CDR3 length equals 20 residues. Sequencing used immunoSEQ multiplex PCR; TCRdb keeps in-frame clones, though not all of them. The sample contains 150,000 or so clones, roughly nine tenths of which appear only once. Sequencing input: blood. This sequence joins TRBV7-8 and TRBJ2-5; 11 bases match TRBD2. The sequence came from a young man in good health. This CDR3 is CASSSLGLAEPPLDQETQYF. DNA for the CDR3: TGTGCCAGCAGCTCCCTGGGACTAGCGGAACCCCCCCTGGACCAAGAGACCCAGTACTTC.